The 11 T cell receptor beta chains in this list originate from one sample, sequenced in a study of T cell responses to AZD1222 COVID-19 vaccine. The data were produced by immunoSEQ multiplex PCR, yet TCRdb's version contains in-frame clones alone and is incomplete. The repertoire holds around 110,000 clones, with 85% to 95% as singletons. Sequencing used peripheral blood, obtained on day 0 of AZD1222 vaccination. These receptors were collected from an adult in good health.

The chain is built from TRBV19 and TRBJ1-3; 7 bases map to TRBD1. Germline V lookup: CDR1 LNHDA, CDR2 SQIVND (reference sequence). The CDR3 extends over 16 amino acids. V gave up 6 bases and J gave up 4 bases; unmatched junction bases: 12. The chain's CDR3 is CASSILEGGKGNTIYF. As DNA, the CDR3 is TGTGCCAGTAGCATACTTGAAGGGGGCAAGGGAAACACCATATATTTT.

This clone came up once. The CDR3 nucleotides read TGCAGCGTTGCTGGACAGGGCTGGTATGGCTACACCTTC. It is translated as CSVAGQGWYGYTF. The gene calls are TRBV29-1 and TRBJ1-2; TRBD1 matches 8 bases. There are 13 residues in the CDR3. Losses at the gene ends were 4 bases for V and 5 bases for J; bases not matched to a gene: 6. Germline assignment: CDR1 SQVTM and CDR2 ANQGSEA.

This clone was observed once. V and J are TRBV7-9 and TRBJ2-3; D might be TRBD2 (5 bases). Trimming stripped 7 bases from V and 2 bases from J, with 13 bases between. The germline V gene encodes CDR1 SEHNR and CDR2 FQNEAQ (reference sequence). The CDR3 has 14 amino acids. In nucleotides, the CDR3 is TGTGCCAGCACTTCGAGCGGTTACACAGATACGCAGTATTTT. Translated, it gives CASTSSGYTDTQYF. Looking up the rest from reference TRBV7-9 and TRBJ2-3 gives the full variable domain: DTGVSQNPRHKITKRGQNVTFRCDPISEHNRLYWYRQTLGQGPEFLTYFQNEAQLEKSRLLSDRFSAERPKGSFSTLEIQRTEQGDSAMYLCASTSSGYTDTQYFGPGTRLTVL.

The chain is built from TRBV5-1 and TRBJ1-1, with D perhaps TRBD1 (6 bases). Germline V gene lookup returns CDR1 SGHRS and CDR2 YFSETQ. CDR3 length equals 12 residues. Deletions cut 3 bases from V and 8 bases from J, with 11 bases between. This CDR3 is CASSWGGTEAFF. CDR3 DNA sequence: TGCGCCAGCAGCTGGGGCGGGACAGAAGCTTTCTTT.

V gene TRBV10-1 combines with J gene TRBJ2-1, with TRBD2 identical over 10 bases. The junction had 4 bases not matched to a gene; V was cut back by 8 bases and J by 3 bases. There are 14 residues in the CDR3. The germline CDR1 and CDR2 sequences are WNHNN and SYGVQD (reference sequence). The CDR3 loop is CASQLAGLYNEQFF. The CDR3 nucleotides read TGCGCCAGCCAACTAGCGGGGCTCTACAATGAGCAGTTCTTC.

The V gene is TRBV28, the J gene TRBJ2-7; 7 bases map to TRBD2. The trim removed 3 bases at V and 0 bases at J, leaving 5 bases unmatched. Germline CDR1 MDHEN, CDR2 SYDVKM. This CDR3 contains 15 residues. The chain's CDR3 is CASSFREDSSYEQYF. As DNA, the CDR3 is TGTGCCAGCAGTTTCCGGGAGGATTCCTCCTACGAGCAGTACTTC.

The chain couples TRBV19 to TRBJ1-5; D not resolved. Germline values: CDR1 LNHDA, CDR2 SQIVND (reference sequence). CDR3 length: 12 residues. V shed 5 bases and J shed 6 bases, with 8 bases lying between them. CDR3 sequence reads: CASSVKGQPQHF. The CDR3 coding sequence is TGTGCCAGTAGTGTTAAGGGTCAGCCCCAGCATTTT.

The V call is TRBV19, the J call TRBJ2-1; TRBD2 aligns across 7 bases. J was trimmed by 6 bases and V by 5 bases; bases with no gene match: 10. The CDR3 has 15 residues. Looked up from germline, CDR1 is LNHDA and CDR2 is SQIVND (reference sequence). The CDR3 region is CASSFLAGVFNEQFF. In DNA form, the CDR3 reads TGTGCCAGTAGTTTTCTCGCGGGAGTGTTCAATGAGCAGTTCTTC.

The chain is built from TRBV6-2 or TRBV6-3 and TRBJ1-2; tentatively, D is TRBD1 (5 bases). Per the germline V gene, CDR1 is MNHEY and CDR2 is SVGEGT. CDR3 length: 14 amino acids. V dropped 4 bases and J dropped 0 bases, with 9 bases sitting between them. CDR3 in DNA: TGTGCCAGCAGTTTGGACATGACTAACTATGGCTACACCTTC. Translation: CASSLDMTNYGYTF.

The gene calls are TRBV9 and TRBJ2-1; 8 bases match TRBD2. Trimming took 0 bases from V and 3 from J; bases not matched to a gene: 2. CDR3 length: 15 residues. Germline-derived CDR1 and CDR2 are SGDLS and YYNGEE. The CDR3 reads CASSVDGTSYNEQFF. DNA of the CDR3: TGTGCCAGCAGCGTAGATGGGACTAGCTACAATGAGCAGTTCTTC. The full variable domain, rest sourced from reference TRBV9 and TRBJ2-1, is DSGVTQTPKHLITATGQRVTLRCSPRSGDLSVYWYQQSLDQGLQFLIQYYNGEERAKGNILERFSAQQFPDLHSELNLSSLELGDSALYFCASSVDGTSYNEQFFGPGTRLTVL.

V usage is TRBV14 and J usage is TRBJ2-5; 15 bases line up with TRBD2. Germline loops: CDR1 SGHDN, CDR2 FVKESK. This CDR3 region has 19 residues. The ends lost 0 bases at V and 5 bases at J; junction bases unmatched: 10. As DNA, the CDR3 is TGTGCCAGCAGCCAAGATCGAAGGACTAGCGGGAGGGCCGGGGAGACCCAGTACTTC. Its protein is CASSQDRRTSGRAGETQYF. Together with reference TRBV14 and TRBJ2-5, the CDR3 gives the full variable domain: EAGVTQFPSHSVIEKGQTVTLRCDPISGHDNLYWYRRVMGKEIKFLLHFVKESKQDESGMPNNRFLAERTGGTYSTLKVQPAELEDSGVYFCASSQDRRTSGRAGETQYFGPGTRLLVL.